A single sample gave rise to the 21 T cell receptor beta chains below, sequenced in a study of blood T cell repertoires in COVID-19. TCRdb's copy holds only in-frame clones and misses some; the assay was immunoSEQ multiplex PCR. The sample has just over 70,000 clones; 75% to 85% are singletons. Sequenced: peripheral blood. The receptor set was obtained from a man between 65 and 79 years old who had recovered from COVID-19.

The chain links TRBV7-2 to TRBJ2-1; perhaps TRBD1 as D (6 bases). Germline CDR1 SGHTA, CDR2 FQGNSA. Trimming shortened V by 5 bases and J by 6 bases, and 29 bases separated the two germline ends. This CDR3 is built from 19 residues. Here the CDR3 DNA reads TGTGCCAGCAGCACGAAGAACAGGGACATACCCAAATTCGGCAATGAGCAGTTCTTC. This codes for CASSTKNRDIPKFGNEQFF.

The J gene is TRBJ2-7, the V gene TRBV4-1; 9 bases match TRBD1. Germline V CDR1 and CDR2: MGHRA, YSYEKL. Trimming at V came to 2 bases and at J to 5 bases, leaving 7 bases not matched to a gene. The CDR3 loop spans 15 amino acids. In DNA form, the CDR3 reads TGCGCCAGCAGCCAAACCGGGACAGGGATCCACGAGCAGTACTTC. This codes for CASSQTGTGIHEQYF.

CDR3 residues: CASRPSGGNTDTQYF. DNA of the CDR3: TGTGCCAGCAGACCTAGCGGGGGGAACACAGATACGCAGTATTTT. V is TRBV7-2 and J is TRBJ2-3, with 11 bases identical to TRBD2. From germline, CDR1 is SGHTA and CDR2 FQGNSA. The CDR3 totals 15 residues. The V gene end was trimmed by 6 bases and the J gene end by 2 bases; junction bases not matched to a gene: 4.

Written as DNA, the CDR3 is TGTGCCAGCAGTCTAGCGGGGGGCTACAATGAGCAGTTCTTC. As protein: CASSLAGGYNEQFF. The gene calls are TRBV3-1 (or the pseudogene TRBV3-2) and TRBJ2-1; 11 bases agree with TRBD2. The ends lost 6 bases at V and 3 bases at J; junction bases unmatched: 1. This CDR3 has 14 residues. CDR1 is LGHDT and CDR2 is YNNKEL in the germline V gene (reference sequence).

The V call is TRBV7-9, the J call TRBJ2-1; a possible D gene is TRBD1 (6 bases). The germline CDR1 and CDR2 sequences are SEHNR and FQNEAQ (reference sequence). The CDR3 covers 14 residues. The V end was cut by 6 bases, the J end by 8 bases, with 17 bases between. The CDR3 sequence: CASRESAGDYEQFF. The CDR3 DNA reads as TGTGCCAGCAGGGAATCGGCAGGGGATTATGAGCAGTTCTTC. Combining the CDR3 with reference TRBV7-9 and TRBJ2-1 gives the whole variable domain DTGVSQNPRHKITKRGQNVTFRCDPISEHNRLYWYRQTLGQGPEFLTYFQNEAQLEKSRLLSDRFSAERPKGSFSTLEIQRTEQGDSAMYLCASRESAGDYEQFFGPGTRLTVL.

The J gene is TRBJ1-4, the V gene TRBV4-1; TRBD1 agrees at 7 bases. The germline gives CDR1 MGHRA, CDR2 YSYEKL. This CDR3 comprises 16 residues. Trimming took 4 bases from V and 0 from J; bases not matched to a gene: 5. The DNA of the CDR3 is TGCGCCAGCAGCCCGGACAGGATTGCAACTAATGAAAAACTGTTTTTT. This codes for CASSPDRIATNEKLFF.

The rearrangement joins TRBV28 to TRBJ2-3; 11 bases map to TRBD2. From germline, CDR1 is MDHEN and CDR2 SYDVKM. The CDR3 is 18 residues long. Trimming at V came to 4 bases and at J to 0 bases, leaving 9 bases not matched to a gene. This CDR3 is CASSSLAGGYPSTDTQYF. The CDR3 DNA reads as TGTGCCAGCAGTTCCCTAGCGGGGGGCTATCCTAGCACAGATACGCAGTATTTT.

This clone was seen a single time. This chain links TRBV6-2 or TRBV6-3 with TRBJ1-6; D remains ambiguous. This CDR3 has 14 residues. Germline CDR1 reads MNHEY; CDR2 reads SVGEGT. V was pared by 6 bases and J by 8 bases, with 14 bases between. In DNA form, the CDR3 reads TGTGCCAGCAGCTCCCACCAGGAATATTCACCCCTCCACTTT. Its translation is CASSSHQEYSPLHF.

The V gene is TRBV24-1, the J gene TRBJ2-3, with 7 positions matching TRBD2. V was pared by 0 bases and J by 1 base, with 6 bases of the junction left unmatched. CDR1 and CDR2 (germline): KGHDR, SFDVKD. The CDR3 loop spans 17 amino acids. Here the CDR3 DNA reads TGTGCCACCAGTGATTTGCCGGCCCTAGCGGGCACAGATACGCAGTATTTT. It specifies CATSDLPALAGTDTQYF.

The chain combines TRBV27 with TRBJ1-2, with 10 bases aligning to TRBD1. The CDR3 contains 16 residues. CDR1 and CDR2 (germline): MNHEY, SMNVEV (reference sequence). Trimming at V came to 3 bases and at J to 4 bases, leaving 8 bases not matched to a gene. For the CDR3, the DNA is TGTGCCAGCAGTTTCTCGGGACAGGGGATCGGCTATGGCTACACCTTC. This encodes CASSFSGQGIGYGYTF.

In the case of this clone: One end of the junction fails to match germline, which may point to a read error. This chain uses TRBV2 with TRBJ1-5, with 9 nucleotides matching TRBD1. This CDR3 has 16 amino acids. Germline assignment: CDR1 SNHLY and CDR2 FYNNEI. The CDR3 loop reads CASREGEQGAFQPQHF. The CDR3, as DNA: TGTGCCAGCAGAGAAGGGGAACAGGGGGCGTTTCAGCCCCAGCATTTT.

The V and J genes are TRBV6-1 and TRBJ1-5; D not resolved. V lost 3 bases and J lost 4, with 10 bases in between. This CDR3 has 14 amino acids. Germline V gene lookup returns CDR1 MNHNS and CDR2 SASEGT. This CDR3 is CASSDRGSNQPQHF. The CDR3, as DNA: TGTGCCAGCAGTGATCGGGGATCGAATCAGCCCCAGCATTTT.

The V and J genes are TRBV4-3 and TRBJ1-4, with 7 positions matching TRBD1. Per the germline V gene, CDR1 is LGHNA and CDR2 is YSLEER. CDR3 length equals 16 residues. J lost 6 bases, V lost 0 bases, and 7 bases had no gene match. The CDR3 is CASSQEIGGLDEKLFF. DNA for the CDR3: TGCGCCAGCAGCCAAGAGATAGGGGGCCTCGATGAAAAACTGTTTTTT.

The CDR3: CASSTVTYDTQYF. The DNA for the CDR3 is TGTGCCAGCAGTACAGTGACATATGATACGCAGTATTTT. The V call is TRBV12-3 or TRBV12-4, the J call TRBJ2-3; D gene unclear. Trimming removed 5 bases at V and 6 bases at J, with 12 bases between. The CDR3 sequence is 13 residues long.

This clone was counted only a few times. The rearrangement links TRBV21-1 to TRBJ2-7; the D segment call TRBD2 is taken from the table without a DNA check. TRBV21-1 is marked as a pseudogene. The CDR3 has 15 residues. The DNA for the CDR3 is TGTGCCAGCAGCCTCCGGGGAGCGGGAGGTAACGAGCAGTACTTC. Residues: CASSLRGAGGNEQYF.

J is TRBJ1-4 and V is TRBV24-1; a possible D gene is TRBD1 (6 bases). Germline V gene sequence: CDR1 KGHDR, CDR2 SFDVKD. Trimming pared 4 bases from V and 3 bases from J, leaving 17 bases between. CDR3 size: 17 residues. CDR3 DNA sequence: TGTGCCACCAGTGACAGCGGCAGGGCAGGGGCTAATGAAAAACTGTTTTTT. Encoded protein: CATSDSGRAGANEKLFF.

The rearrangement links TRBV19 to TRBJ2-1; 7 bases align to TRBD2. The trim removed 8 bases at V and 9 bases at J, leaving 13 bases unmatched. CDR1 LNHDA and CDR2 SQIVND come from the germline V gene (reference sequence). This CDR3 spans 14 amino acids. The CDR3 coding sequence is TGTGCCAGTTCGCCCGGACTAGTCGGTGGTGAGCAGTTCTTC. This codes for CASSPGLVGGEQFF.

The rearrangement links TRBV7-9 to TRBJ2-5; 7 bases are shared with TRBD2. The CDR3 runs 16 residues. V gave up 1 base and J gave up 4 bases; unmatched junction bases: 9. Germline CDR1 reads SEHNR; CDR2 reads FQNEAQ (reference sequence). The CDR3 sequence is CASSLGTGGAGETQYF. CDR3 nucleotide sequence: TGTGCCAGCAGCTTAGGGACGGGAGGAGCGGGAGAGACCCAGTACTTC.

The rearrangement joins TRBV12-3 or TRBV12-4 to TRBJ1-4; 7 bases line up with TRBD1. This CDR3 is built from 13 residues. The trim removed 5 bases at V and 8 bases at J, leaving 5 bases unmatched. CDR3: CASSTRGNEKLFF. CDR3 DNA: TGTGCCAGCAGTACCAGGGGGAACGAAAAACTGTTTTTT.

This clone was observed a few times. This chain connects TRBV5-4 to TRBJ1-2; D is ambiguous. Trimming removed 4 bases at V and 3 bases at J, with 10 bases between. CDR3 length: 13 residues. From germline, CDR1 is SGHNT and CDR2 YYREEE (reference sequence). CDR3: CASSHPDYYGYTF. The DNA for the CDR3 is TGTGCCAGCAGCCATCCGGACTACTATGGCTACACCTTC.

V gene TRBV30 combines with J gene TRBJ1-5, with D maybe TRBD1 (5 bases). CDR1 GTSNPN and CDR2 SVGIG come from the germline V gene (reference sequence). This CDR3 region has 16 residues. The ends were cut back, 1 base at V and 0 bases at J, with 13 bases in the middle. The CDR3 protein is CAWSAQGLNSNQPQHF. Written as DNA, the CDR3 is TGTGCCTGGAGTGCTCAGGGACTTAATAGCAATCAGCCCCAGCATTTT.